This T cell receptor beta chain comes out of a study of blood T cells in healthy people across ages. Findings and limits, study-wide: Diversity figures based on one million T cells were deemed too low. In the absence of known donor CMV status, changes in expanded clonotypes were possibly confounded.

On this clonotype itself: Its matching antigen is unknown.

A second PCR of 7 to 11 cycles used a sample-barcoded 5' primer and a J-beta primer mix. A template-switch adaptor that had 12 random nucleotides put a tag on each cDNA molecule. In TCRdb, the 5' RACE reads were re-called with MiXCR into one record per CDR3 protein. The table shows 890,000 or so distinct CDR3 sequences, with approximately 65% occurring only once. This CDR3 has 13 amino acids. V gave up 3 bases and J gave up 3 bases, with 8 bases separating them. Germline-derived CDR1 and CDR2 are MRHNA and SNTAGT. Donors ranged from roughly 6 to 95 years old and were healthy Caucasians in Russia. The chain uses TRBV6-4 and TRBJ1-1, with D unresolved. This receptor was obtained from a young man in good health. Sequenced material: blood. For the CDR3, the DNA is TGTGCCAGCAGTGAGGAGGCAGACACTGAAGCTTTCTTT. Translation gives CASSEEADTEAFF.